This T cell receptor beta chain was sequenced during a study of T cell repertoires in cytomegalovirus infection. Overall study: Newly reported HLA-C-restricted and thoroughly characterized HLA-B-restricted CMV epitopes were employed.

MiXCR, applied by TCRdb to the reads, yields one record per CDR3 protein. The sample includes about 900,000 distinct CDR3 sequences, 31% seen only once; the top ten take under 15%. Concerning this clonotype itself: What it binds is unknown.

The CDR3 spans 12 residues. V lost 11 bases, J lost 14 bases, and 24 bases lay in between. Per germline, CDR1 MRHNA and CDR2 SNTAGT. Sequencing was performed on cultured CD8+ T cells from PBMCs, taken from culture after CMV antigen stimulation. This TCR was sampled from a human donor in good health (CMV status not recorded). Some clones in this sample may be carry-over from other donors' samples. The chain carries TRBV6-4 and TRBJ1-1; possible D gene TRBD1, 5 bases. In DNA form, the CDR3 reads TGTGCCGGTATCAGAGGGGCCCAAAGCAGATTCTTT. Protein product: CAGIRGAQSRFF.